Listed below are T cell receptor beta chains from one sample, sequenced in a study of T cells in Graves' hyperthyroidism and ophthalmopathy. TCRdb reanalysed the multiplex PCR reads using MiXCR and keeps one entry per CDR3 protein. The profile shows over 350,000 distinct CDR3 sequences, 14% to 15% of them singletons. The sample was blood. These receptors all come from a young man with Graves' ophthalmopathy. Both conserved end residues are part of each CDR3. A D gene is named only where the DNA matches it firmly. Expanded clones are given a class, and other clones once, few, many or no size at all.

clone size: few; D gene: NA; V gene: TRBV10-1; J gene: TRBJ1-1; CDR3 protein: CASSETAGASEAFF; CDR3 DNA: TGCGCCAGCAGTGAGACGGCTGGGGCTTCTGAAGCTTTCTTT
clone size: many; D gene: NA; V gene: TRBV20-1; J gene: TRBJ2-1; CDR3 protein: CSATEVGGSYNEQFF; CDR3 DNA: TGCAGTGCCACGGAAGTCGGAGGTTCCTACAATGAGCAGTTCTTC
clone size: few; D gene: NA; V gene: TRBV18; J gene: TRBJ2-2; CDR3 protein: CASSPQPRGYNTGELFF; CDR3 DNA: TGTGCCAGCTCACCACAGCCGCGGGGCTATAACACCGGGGAGCTGTTTTTT
clone size: many; D gene: TRBD1; V gene: TRBV6-1; J gene: TRBJ2-7; CDR3 protein: CASSEMGQGSYEQYF; CDR3 DNA: TGTGCCAGCAGTGAAATGGGACAGGGGTCCTACGAGCAGTACTTC
clone size: NA; D gene: TRBD1; V gene: TRBV20-1; J gene: TRBJ1-5; CDR3 protein: CSARGPATGDGNQPQHF; CDR3 DNA: TGCAGTGCTAGGGGACCGGCCACAGGGGATGGAAATCAGCCCCAGCATTTT
clone size: many; D gene: NA; V gene: TRBV11-1; J gene: TRBJ2-7; CDR3 protein: CASTTDREGPYEQYF; CDR3 DNA: TGTGCCAGCACCACGGACAGGGAGGGCCCCTACGAGCAGTACTTC
clone size: many; D gene: TRBD1; V gene: TRBV2; J gene: TRBJ2-3; CDR3 protein: CASSDGTGSDTQYF; CDR3 DNA: TGTGCCAGCAGTGATGGGACAGGGTCTGATACGCAGTATTTT
clone size: many; D gene: NA; V gene: TRBV7-3; J gene: TRBJ1-2; CDR3 protein: CASSLGRERFIYGYTF; CDR3 DNA: TGTGCCAGCAGCTTAGGGAGGGAGAGATTCATCTATGGCTACACCTTC
clone size: many; D gene: NA; V gene: TRBV5-1; J gene: TRBJ1-1; CDR3 protein: CASSLAGGPATEAFF; CDR3 DNA: TGCGCCAGCAGCTTGGCCGGGGGGCCGGCGACTGAAGCTTTCTTT
clone size: many; D gene: NA; V gene: TRBV27; J gene: TRBJ1-4; CDR3 protein: CASSLVPPGGEKLFF; CDR3 DNA: TGTGCCAGCAGTTTAGTGCCCCCGGGGGGCGAAAAACTGTTTTTT
clone size: NA; D gene: TRBD1; V gene: TRBV19; J gene: TRBJ2-2; CDR3 protein: CASSIGQGGRTGELFF; CDR3 DNA: TGTGCCAGTAGTATCGGACAGGGTGGGCGCACCGGGGAGCTGTTTTTT
clone size: NA; D gene: TRBD1; V gene: TRBV24-1; J gene: TRBJ2-7; CDR3 protein: CATSPGTGAIHEQYF; CDR3 DNA: TGTGCCACCAGCCCCGGGACAGGGGCTATCCACGAGCAGTACTTC
clone size: few; D gene: NA; V gene: TRBV7-9; J gene: TRBJ2-7; CDR3 protein: CASSLASRQGEQYF; CDR3 DNA: TGTGCCAGCAGCTTAGCATCTCGGCAGGGAGAGCAGTACTTC
clone size: many; D gene: NA; V gene: TRBV11-2; J gene: TRBJ1-1; CDR3 protein: CASSSEMNTEAFF; CDR3 DNA: TGTGCCAGCAGCTCCGAGATGAACACTGAAGCTTTCTTT
clone size: many; D gene: NA; V gene: TRBV18; J gene: TRBJ2-3; CDR3 protein: CASSIMGTTDTQYF; CDR3 DNA: TGTGCCAGCTCAATCATGGGGACCACAGATACGCAGTATTTT
clone size: few; D gene: NA; V gene: TRBV30; J gene: TRBJ1-4; CDR3 protein: CAWSAWGEKLFF; CDR3 DNA: TGTGCCTGGAGCGCATGGGGGGAAAAACTGTTTTTT
clone size: many; D gene: TRBD2; V gene: TRBV5-1; J gene: TRBJ2-3; CDR3 protein: CASSVAGIADTQYF; CDR3 DNA: TGCGCCAGCAGCGTAGCGGGAATCGCAGATACGCAGTATTTT
clone size: few; D gene: NA; V gene: TRBV27; J gene: TRBJ1-5; CDR3 protein: CASSLEPLLGSGQPQHF; CDR3 DNA: TGTGCCAGCAGTTTAGAGCCCCTCTTAGGGTCGGGTCAGCCCCAGCATTTT
clone size: many; D gene: NA; V gene: TRBV10-3; J gene: TRBJ1-2; CDR3 protein: CAISARDTTNYGYTF; CDR3 DNA: TGTGCCATCAGTGCGCGGGACACGACAAACTATGGCTACACCTTC
clone size: many; D gene: TRBD2; V gene: TRBV2; J gene: TRBJ2-7; CDR3 protein: CASRGLAGSYEQYF; CDR3 DNA: TGTGCCAGCCGCGGACTAGCGGGGTCCTACGAGCAGTACTTC
clone size: many; D gene: NA; V gene: TRBV6-1; J gene: TRBJ1-5; CDR3 protein: CASSERGGQPQHF; CDR3 DNA: TGTGCCAGCAGTGAAAGGGGGGGTCAGCCCCAGCATTTT
clone size: NA; D gene: NA; V gene: TRBV9; J gene: TRBJ2-5; CDR3 protein: CASSVEAGLETQYF; CDR3 DNA: TGTGCCAGCAGCGTAGAGGCAGGGCTGGAGACCCAGTACTTC
clone size: many; D gene: NA; V gene: TRBV12-3/TRBV12-4; J gene: TRBJ2-5; CDR3 protein: CASRLGGAVETQYF; CDR3 DNA: TGTGCCAGCAGGCTCGGGGGCGCCGTAGAGACCCAGTACTTC
clone size: NA; D gene: TRBD1; V gene: TRBV7-6; J gene: TRBJ2-1; CDR3 protein: CASSLVGPGQANRFYNEQFF; CDR3 DNA: TGTGCCAGCAGCTTAGTCGGCCCGGGACAGGCCAACCGTTTTTACAATGAGCAGTTCTTC
clone size: many; D gene: NA; V gene: TRBV18; J gene: TRBJ1-6; CDR3 protein: CASSPAQGLSPLHF; CDR3 DNA: TGTGCCAGCTCACCCGCCCAGGGGCTTTCACCCCTCCACTTT
clone size: many; D gene: NA; V gene: TRBV7-8; J gene: TRBJ1-1; CDR3 protein: CASSLVPTDTEAFF; CDR3 DNA: TGTGCCAGCAGCTTAGTTCCTACAGACACTGAAGCTTTCTTT
clone size: few; D gene: NA; V gene: TRBV20-1; J gene: TRBJ2-4; CDR3 protein: CSANLAGNIQYF; CDR3 DNA: TGCAGTGCTAATTTGGCCGGGAACATTCAGTACTTC
clone size: NA; D gene: NA; V gene: TRBV30; J gene: TRBJ1-2; CDR3 protein: CAWVYDTDYGYTF; CDR3 DNA: TGTGCCTGGGTGTACGACACGGACTATGGCTACACCTTC
clone size: many; D gene: NA; V gene: TRBV27; J gene: TRBJ1-1; CDR3 protein: CASSFLPGMNTEAFF; CDR3 DNA: TGTGCCAGCAGTTTCCTGCCGGGAATGAACACTGAAGCTTTCTTT
clone size: many; D gene: NA; V gene: TRBV3-1; J gene: TRBJ1-4; CDR3 protein: CASNSVANEKLFF; CDR3 DNA: TGTGCCAGCAACAGCGTCGCTAATGAAAAACTGTTTTTT
clone size: NA; D gene: NA; V gene: TRBV7-2; J gene: TRBJ1-1; CDR3 protein: CASSLGRSGSTEAFF; CDR3 DNA: TGTGCCAGCAGCTTGGGACGGTCAGGATCCACTGAAGCTTTCTTT
clone size: NA; D gene: TRBD2; V gene: TRBV19; J gene: TRBJ2-1; CDR3 protein: CASSIDLSGSYNEQFF; CDR3 DNA: TGTGCCAGTAGTATAGATCTCAGCGGGAGTTACAATGAGCAGTTCTTC
clone size: few; D gene: NA; V gene: TRBV7-9; J gene: TRBJ2-7; CDR3 protein: CASSYQGSRDEQYF; CDR3 DNA: TGTGCCAGCAGCTATCAGGGTAGTAGGGACGAGCAGTACTTC
clone size: many; D gene: TRBD1; V gene: TRBV18; J gene: TRBJ2-3; CDR3 protein: CASSPGGQGSDTQYF; CDR3 DNA: TGTGCCAGCTCGCCAGGAGGACAGGGGAGCGATACGCAGTATTTT
clone size: many; D gene: NA; V gene: TRBV3-1; J gene: TRBJ2-1; CDR3 protein: CASSQDFSNYEQFF; CDR3 DNA: TGTGCCAGCAGCCAAGATTTTTCGAACTACGAGCAGTTCTTC
clone size: many; D gene: NA; V gene: TRBV6-6; J gene: TRBJ2-7; CDR3 protein: CASSYSAAAYEQYF; CDR3 DNA: TGTGCCAGCAGTTACTCAGCGGCCGCCTACGAGCAGTACTTC
clone size: few; D gene: NA; V gene: TRBV2; J gene: TRBJ2-5; CDR3 protein: CASSRVGETQYF; CDR3 DNA: TGTGCCAGCAGCAGGGTGGGGGAGACCCAGTACTTC
clone size: many; D gene: NA; V gene: TRBV2; J gene: TRBJ2-5; CDR3 protein: CASSEWETQYF; CDR3 DNA: TGTGCCAGCAGTGAATGGGAGACCCAGTACTTC
clone size: many; D gene: TRBD2; V gene: TRBV30; J gene: TRBJ2-1; CDR3 protein: CAWASGGLGEQFF; CDR3 DNA: TGTGCCTGGGCGAGCGGGGGGTTAGGTGAGCAGTTCTTC
clone size: many; D gene: NA; V gene: TRBV10-3; J gene: TRBJ2-6; CDR3 protein: CAIGPTGANVLTF; CDR3 DNA: TGTGCCATCGGGCCGACGGGGGCCAACGTCCTGACTTTC
clone size: many; D gene: NA; V gene: TRBV20-1; J gene: TRBJ2-1; CDR3 protein: CSASLRDLPYNEQFF; CDR3 DNA: TGCAGTGCGAGTCTGCGGGACCTTCCCTACAATGAGCAGTTCTTC
clone size: few; D gene: TRBD1; V gene: TRBV9; J gene: TRBJ2-1; CDR3 protein: CASSIRPTGGRDEQFF; CDR3 DNA: TGTGCCAGCAGCATCCGCCCGACAGGGGGTCGGGATGAGCAGTTCTTC